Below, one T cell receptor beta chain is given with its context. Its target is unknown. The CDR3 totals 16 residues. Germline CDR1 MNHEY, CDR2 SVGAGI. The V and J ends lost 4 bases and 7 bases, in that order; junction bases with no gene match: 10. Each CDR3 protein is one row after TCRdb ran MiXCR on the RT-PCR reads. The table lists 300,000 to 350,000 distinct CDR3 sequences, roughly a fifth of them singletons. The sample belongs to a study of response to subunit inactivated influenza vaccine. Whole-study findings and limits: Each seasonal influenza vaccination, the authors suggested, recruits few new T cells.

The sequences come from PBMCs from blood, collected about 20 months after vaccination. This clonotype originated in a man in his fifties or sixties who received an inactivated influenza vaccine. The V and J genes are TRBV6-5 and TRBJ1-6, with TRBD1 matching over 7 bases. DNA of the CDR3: TGTGCCAGCAGTTCAGCCTATACAGGGGTAAATTCACCCCTCCACTTT. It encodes CASSSAYTGVNSPLHF.